The T cell receptor beta chain described here comes from a study of blood T cells in healthy people across ages. Germline V CDR1 and CDR2: SGHNT, YENEEA. With 1 base removed from V and 7 bases from J, the gap between germline ends came to 11 bases. The CDR3 sequence is 14 residues long. Next came a second PCR, run for about 7 to 12 cycles, which used a sample-barcoded 5' primer along with a J-beta primer mix. Using its own MiXCR run on the 5' RACE reads, TCRdb lists one record per CDR3 protein. In the table there are roughly 900,000 distinct CDR3 sequences, roughly 43% of which are singletons. This TCR came from a man aged 25 to 45 in good health. The chain joins TRBV11-3 to TRBJ2-1, with a possible D match to TRBD2 (5 bases). Sequenced: blood. This chain's CDR3 is CASSLARGHNEQFF. CDR3 nucleotides: TGTGCCAGCAGCTTAGCCCGGGGTCATAATGAGCAGTTCTTC.